The entry below gives a single TCR beta chain sequence along with its context. Assay: immunoSEQ multiplex PCR; the TCRdb copy retains only in-frame clones and omits some. The sample contains some 80,000 clones, about four fifths of which appear only once. These data come from a study of blood T cell repertoires in COVID-19. Across the whole study: PBMCs, B-cell-depleted T cells, or T cells provided the cDNA or gDNA that made up the material.

Trimming took 3 bases from V and 3 from J; bases not matched to a gene: 7. Germline V lookup: CDR1 SGHTA, CDR2 FQGNSA. The CDR3 has 15 residues. Sequences were obtained from peripheral blood. The clonotype originates from a woman of 80 years or more with active or convalescent COVID-19. The chain carries TRBV7-2 and TRBJ1-1; 7 bases line up with TRBD1. CDR3 in amino acids: CASSFPTGMYTEAFF. The CDR3 coding sequence is TGTGCCAGCAGCTTCCCGACAGGGATGTACACTGAAGCTTTCTTT.